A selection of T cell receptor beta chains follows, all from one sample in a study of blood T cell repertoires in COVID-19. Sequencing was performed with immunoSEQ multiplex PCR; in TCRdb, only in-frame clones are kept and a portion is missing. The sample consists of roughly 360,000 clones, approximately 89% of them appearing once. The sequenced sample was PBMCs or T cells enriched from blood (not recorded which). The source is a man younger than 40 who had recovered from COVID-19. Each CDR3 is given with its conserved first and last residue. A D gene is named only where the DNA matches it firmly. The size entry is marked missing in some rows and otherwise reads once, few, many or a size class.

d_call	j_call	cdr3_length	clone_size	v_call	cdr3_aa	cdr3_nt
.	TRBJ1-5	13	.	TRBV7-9	CASSRTLNQPQHF	TGTGCCAGCAGCCGGACTTTAAATCAGCCCCAGCATTTT
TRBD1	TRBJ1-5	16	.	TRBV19	CASSTSGTGNRRPQHF	TGTGCCAGTAGTACAAGCGGGACAGGCAATAGGAGACCCCAGCATTTT
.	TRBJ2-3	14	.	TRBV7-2	CASSLRPQGDTQYF	TGTGCCAGCAGCTTACGGCCACAGGGAGATACGCAGTATTTT
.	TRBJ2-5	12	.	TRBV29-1	CSVEGSGETQYF	TGCAGCGTTGAGGGCAGCGGGGAGACCCAGTACTTC
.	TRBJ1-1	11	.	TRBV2	CAIRVGREAFF	TGTGCCATCCGCGTGGGGCGCGAAGCTTTCTTT
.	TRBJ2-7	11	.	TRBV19	CASGQTYEQYF	TGTGCCAGCGGACAGACCTACGAGCAGTACTTC
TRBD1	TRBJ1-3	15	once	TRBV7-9	CASRATGFSGNTIYF	TGTGCCAGCAGAGCGACAGGGTTCTCTGGAAACACCATATATTTT
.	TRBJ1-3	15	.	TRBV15	CATSRDRQDTTTIYF	TGTGCCACCAGCAGAGATCGGCAGGACACAACCACCATATATTTT
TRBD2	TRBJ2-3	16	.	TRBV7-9	CASSIRAGGPKDTQYF	TGTGCCAGCAGCATTAGAGCGGGGGGGCCTAAAGATACGCAGTATTTT
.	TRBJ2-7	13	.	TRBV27	CASSLTVHYEQYF	TGTGCCAGCAGTTTAACTGTTCACTACGAGCAGTACTTC
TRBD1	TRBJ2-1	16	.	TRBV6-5	CASSYSGTARFNEQFF	TGTGCCAGCAGTTACTCCGGGACAGCTCGATTCAATGAGCAGTTCTTC
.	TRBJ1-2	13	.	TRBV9	CASSVVPGADYTF	TGTGCCAGCAGCGTAGTTCCAGGGGCGGACTACACCTTC
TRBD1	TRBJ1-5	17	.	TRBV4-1	CASSQVPGTGKNQPQHF	TGCGCCAGCAGCCAAGTACCCGGGACAGGGAAGAACCAGCCCCAGCATTTT
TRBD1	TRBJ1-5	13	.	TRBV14	CASSQTGNQPQHF	TGTGCCAGCAGCCAGACAGGGAATCAGCCCCAGCATTTT
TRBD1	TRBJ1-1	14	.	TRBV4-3	CASSQDRGGTEAFF	TGCGCCAGCAGCCAGGACAGGGGAGGAACTGAAGCTTTCTTT
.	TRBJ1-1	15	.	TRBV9	CASSVGVEGPIEAFF	TGTGCCAGCAGCGTAGGTGTTGAGGGCCCGATTGAAGCTTTCTTT
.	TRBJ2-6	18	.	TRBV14	CASSRSGTTGPGANVLTF	TGTGCCAGCAGCCGCTCCGGGACAACCGGTCCGGGGGCCAACGTCCTGACTTTC
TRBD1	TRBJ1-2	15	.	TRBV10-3	CAISGDRDLNYGYTF	TGTGCCATCAGTGGGGACAGGGATCTAAACTATGGCTACACCTTC
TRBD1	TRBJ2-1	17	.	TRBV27	CASSSDLQGGRRNEQFF	TGTGCCAGCAGTTCTGATCTACAGGGGGGTAGGAGGAATGAGCAGTTCTTC
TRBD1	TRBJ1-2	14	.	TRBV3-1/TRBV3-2	CASSPGTGLYGYTF	TGTGCCAGCAGCCCCGGGACAGGGCTGTATGGCTACACCTTC
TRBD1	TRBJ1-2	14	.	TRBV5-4	CASSQGQGNYGYTF	TGTGCCAGCAGCCAGGGACAGGGAAACTATGGCTACACCTTC
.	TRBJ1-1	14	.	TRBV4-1	CASSSGTLITEAFF	TGCGCCAGCAGTTCCGGGACACTCATCACTGAAGCTTTCTTT
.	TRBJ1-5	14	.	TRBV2	CASTRTISNQPQHF	TGTGCCAGCACCCGGACTATTAGCAATCAGCCCCAGCATTTT
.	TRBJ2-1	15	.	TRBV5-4	CASSLVGGKYNEQFF	TGTGCCAGCAGCTTGGTGGGGGGAAAATACAATGAGCAGTTCTTC
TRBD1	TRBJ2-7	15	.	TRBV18	CASSKGQGETYEQYF	TGTGCCAGCTCAAAAGGACAGGGGGAGACCTACGAGCAGTACTTC
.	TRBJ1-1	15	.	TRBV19	CASSIDRGIQGEAFF	TGTGCCAGTAGTATAGACCGGGGGATACAAGGTGAAGCTTTCTTT
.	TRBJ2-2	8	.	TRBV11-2	CASSRSFF	TGTGCCAGCAGCCGGTCGTTTTTT
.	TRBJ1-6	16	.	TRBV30	CAWSLTGLLYNSPLHF	TGTGCCTGGAGTTTGACAGGACTCCTGTATAATTCACCCCTCCACTTT
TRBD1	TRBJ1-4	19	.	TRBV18	CASSPLNVGQGATNEKLFF	TGTGCCAGCTCACCCCTTAATGTGGGACAGGGGGCTACTAATGAAAAACTGTTTTTT
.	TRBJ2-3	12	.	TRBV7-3	CAITGSRDTQYF	TGTGCCATCACTGGGTCTAGAGATACGCAGTATTTT
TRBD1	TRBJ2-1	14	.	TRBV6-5	CASRIDRVYNEQFF	TGTGCCAGCAGAATAGACAGGGTCTACAATGAGCAGTTCTTC
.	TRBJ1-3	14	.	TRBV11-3	CASSLDGSGNTIYF	TGTGCCAGCAGCTTAGACGGCTCTGGAAACACCATATATTTT
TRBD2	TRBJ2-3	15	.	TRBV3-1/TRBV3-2	CASSQPAGVTDTQYF	TGTGCCAGCAGCCAACCGGCGGGGGTGACAGATACGCAGTATTTT
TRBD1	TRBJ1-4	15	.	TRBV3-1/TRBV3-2	CASSRSQGQGEKLFF	TGTGCCAGCAGCCGAAGCCAGGGACAGGGAGAAAAACTGTTTTTT
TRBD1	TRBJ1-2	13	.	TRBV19	CASKTGQAYGYTF	TGTGCCAGTAAAACGGGACAGGCCTATGGCTACACCTTC
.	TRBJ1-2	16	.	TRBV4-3	CASSQGVRQFLYGYTF	TGCGCCAGCAGCCAAGGGGTACGACAGTTTTTATATGGCTACACCTTC
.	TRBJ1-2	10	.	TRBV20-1	CSASPGGYTF	TGCAGTGCTAGCCCAGGGGGCTACACCTTC
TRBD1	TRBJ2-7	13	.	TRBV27	CASSLTGAHEQYF	TGTGCCAGCAGTTTGACAGGGGCCCACGAGCAGTACTTC
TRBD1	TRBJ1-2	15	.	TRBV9	CASSPQILTGGGYTF	TGTGCCAGCAGCCCGCAGATATTGACAGGGGGAGGCTACACCTTC
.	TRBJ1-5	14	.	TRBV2	CASSDVSDQGPQHF	TGTGCCAGCAGTGATGTCAGCGACCAAGGGCCCCAGCATTTT
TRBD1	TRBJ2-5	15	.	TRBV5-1	CASSWAGTGKETQYF	TGCGCCAGCAGCTGGGCCGGGACAGGGAAAGAGACCCAGTACTTC